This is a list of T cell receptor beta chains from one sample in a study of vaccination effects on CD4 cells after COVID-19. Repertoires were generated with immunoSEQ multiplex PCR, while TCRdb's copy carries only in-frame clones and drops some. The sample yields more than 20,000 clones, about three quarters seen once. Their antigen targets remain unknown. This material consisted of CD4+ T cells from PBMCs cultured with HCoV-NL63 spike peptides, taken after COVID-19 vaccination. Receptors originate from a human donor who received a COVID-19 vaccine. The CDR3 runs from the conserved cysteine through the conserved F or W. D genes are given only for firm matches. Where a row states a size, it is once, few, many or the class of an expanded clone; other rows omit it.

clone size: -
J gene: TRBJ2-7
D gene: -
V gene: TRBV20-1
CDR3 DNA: TGCAGTGCTAGTTCGGGGGGACAGGCCTTTCGCGAGCAGTACTTC
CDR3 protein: CSASSGGQAFREQYF

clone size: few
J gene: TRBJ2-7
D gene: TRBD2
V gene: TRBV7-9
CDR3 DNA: TGTGCCAGCAGCATAGGAGGGACTAGCGGGAAACTTTACGAGCAGTACTTC
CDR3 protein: CASSIGGTSGKLYEQYF

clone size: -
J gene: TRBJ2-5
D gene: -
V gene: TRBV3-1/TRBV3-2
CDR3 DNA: TGTGCCAGCAGCCTGAGGACAGCCCAAGAGACCCAGTACTTC
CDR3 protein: CASSLRTAQETQYF

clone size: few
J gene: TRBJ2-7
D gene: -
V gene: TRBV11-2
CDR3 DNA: TGTGCCAGCAGCTTAACGCGGGCTTACGAGCAGTACTTC
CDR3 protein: CASSLTRAYEQYF

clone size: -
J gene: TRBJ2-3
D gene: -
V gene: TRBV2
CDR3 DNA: TGTGCCAGCAGTGGAGGCGCTAGCGTCCTCTATATCACAGATACGCAGTATTTT
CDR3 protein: CASSGGASVLYITDTQYF

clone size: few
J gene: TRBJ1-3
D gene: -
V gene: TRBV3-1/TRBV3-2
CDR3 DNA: TGTGCCAGCAGCCTCGAAGCCTCTGGAAACACCATATATTTT
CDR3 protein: CASSLEASGNTIYF

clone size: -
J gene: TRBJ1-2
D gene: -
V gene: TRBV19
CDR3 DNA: TGTGCCTGGTACGCAGACGTAATAAACTATGGCTACACCTTC
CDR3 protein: CAWYADVINYGYTF

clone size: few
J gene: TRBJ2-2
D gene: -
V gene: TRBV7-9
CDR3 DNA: TGTGCCAGCAGCTTAGAGTCGAACACCGGGGAGCTGTTTTTT
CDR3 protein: CASSLESNTGELFF

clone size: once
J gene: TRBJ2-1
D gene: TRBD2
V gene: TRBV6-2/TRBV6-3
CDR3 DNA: TGTGCCAGCAGCCGCCCTCTCGCGGGGGGCTACAATGAGCAGTTCTTC
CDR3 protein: CASSRPLAGGYNEQFF

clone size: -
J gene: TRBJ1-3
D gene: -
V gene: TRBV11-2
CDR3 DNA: TGTGCCAGCAGCAGGGGCTTTAAAGGCATCGGAAACACCATATATTTT
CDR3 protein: CASSRGFKGIGNTIYF

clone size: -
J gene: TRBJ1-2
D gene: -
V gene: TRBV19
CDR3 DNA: TGTGCCAGTAGGCTACAGGGAGGGGGCTACACCTTC
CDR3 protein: CASRLQGGGYTF

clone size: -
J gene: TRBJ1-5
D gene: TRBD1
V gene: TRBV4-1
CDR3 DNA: TGCGCCAGCAGCCGAGGATTCCCGGGACAGGTCAATCAGCCCCAGCATTTT
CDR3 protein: CASSRGFPGQVNQPQHF

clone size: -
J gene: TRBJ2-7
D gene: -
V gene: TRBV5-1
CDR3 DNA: TGCGCCAGCAGCCCTGGAGGCTACGAGCAGTACTTC
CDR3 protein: CASSPGGYEQYF

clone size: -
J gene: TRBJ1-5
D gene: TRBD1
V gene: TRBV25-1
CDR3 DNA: TGTGCCAGCAGCTTGACAGGGAGCAATCAGCCCCAGCATTTT
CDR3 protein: CASSLTGSNQPQHF

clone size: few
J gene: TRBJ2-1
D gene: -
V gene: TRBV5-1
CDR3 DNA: TGCGCCAGCAGTTATTTACTGGTTTACAATGAGCAGTTCTTC
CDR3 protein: CASSYLLVYNEQFF

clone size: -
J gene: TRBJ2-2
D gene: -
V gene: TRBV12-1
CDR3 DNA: TGTGCCAGCAGGTGGGAGGGGGACACCGGGGAGCTGTTTTTT
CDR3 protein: CASRWEGDTGELFF

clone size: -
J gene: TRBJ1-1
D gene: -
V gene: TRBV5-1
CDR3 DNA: TGCGCCAGCAGCGTGCAGGGGACTGAAGCTTTCTTT
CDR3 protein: CASSVQGTEAFF

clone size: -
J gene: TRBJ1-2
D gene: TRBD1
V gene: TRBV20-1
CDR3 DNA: TGCAGTGCTAGTATACCGGACAGGGCAGATGGCTACACCTTC
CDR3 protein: CSASIPDRADGYTF

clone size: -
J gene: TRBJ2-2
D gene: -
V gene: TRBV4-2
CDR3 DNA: TGTGCCAGCAGCCAACCGGGGGAGAACACCGGGGAGCTGTTTTTT
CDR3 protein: CASSQPGENTGELFF

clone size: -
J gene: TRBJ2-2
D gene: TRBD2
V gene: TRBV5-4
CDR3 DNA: TGTGCCAGCAGCAAAGAGGGACTAGCGGGGGGAAGGAATACCGGGGAGCTGTTTTTT
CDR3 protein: CASSKEGLAGGRNTGELFF

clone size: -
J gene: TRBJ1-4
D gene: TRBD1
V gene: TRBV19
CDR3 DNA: TGTGCCAGTAGCCACCTCGGGACAGCTAATGAAAAACTGTTTTTT
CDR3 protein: CASSHLGTANEKLFF

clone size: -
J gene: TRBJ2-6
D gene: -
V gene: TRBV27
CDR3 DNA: TGTGCCAGCAGTTTACTCGGTTCAGTGGGCTCTGGGGCCAACGTCCTGACTTTC
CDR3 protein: CASSLLGSVGSGANVLTF

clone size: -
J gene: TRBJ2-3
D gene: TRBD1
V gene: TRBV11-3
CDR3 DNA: TGTGCCAGCAGCTTAGGTACAGGGGCTTACACAGATACGCAGTATTTT
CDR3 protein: CASSLGTGAYTDTQYF

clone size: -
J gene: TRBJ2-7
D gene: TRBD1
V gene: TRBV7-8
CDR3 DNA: TGTGCCAGCAGCTTACGGGACAGGGGGCACGAGCAGTACTTC
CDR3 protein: CASSLRDRGHEQYF

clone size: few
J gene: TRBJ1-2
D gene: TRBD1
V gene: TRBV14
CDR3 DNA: TGTGCCAGCAGCCCTCAGGGGGCGGATGGCTACACCTTC
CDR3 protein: CASSPQGADGYTF

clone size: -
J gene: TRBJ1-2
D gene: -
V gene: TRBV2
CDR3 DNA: TGTGCCAGTTCGGATGACTATGGCTACACCTTC
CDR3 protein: CASSDDYGYTF

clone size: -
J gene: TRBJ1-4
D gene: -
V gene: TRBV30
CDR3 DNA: TGTGCCTGGAACGGGGGCCCTCGGGCCCATACAGGCCCCAATGAAAAACTGTTTTTT
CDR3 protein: CAWNGGPRAHTGPNEKLFF

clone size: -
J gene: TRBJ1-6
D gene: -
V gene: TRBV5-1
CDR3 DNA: TGCGCCAGCAGCCCTGGGGGCGCGGAGAATTCACCCCTCCACTTT
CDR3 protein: CASSPGGAENSPLHF